A single sample is the source of the 32 T cell receptor beta chains below, sequenced in a study of human T cells and chemical hapten exposure. TCRdb re-called the RACE reads with MiXCR, one entry per CDR3 protein. This sample has about 60,000 distinct CDR3 sequences, with approximately 10% found just once. The time point denotes: pre-sensitization, week 0. Described treatment: therapeutic diphenylcyclopropenone sensitization with weekly scalp DPC. Here the sequenced sample was whole blood, taken in connection with sensitization to the hapten diphenylcyclopropenone (DPC). The receptors come from a woman aged 40 to 55 with alopecia areata. Some clones in this sample may be carry-over from other donors' samples.

The table lists this clonotype with a few counts. The V gene is TRBV7-2, the J gene TRBJ1-1; D gene unclear. CDR3 length equals 13 residues. Germline CDR1 reads SGHTA; CDR2 reads FQGNSA. With 1 base removed from V and 0 bases from J, the gap between germline ends came to 3 bases. The CDR3: CASSLDMNTEAFF. The DNA for the CDR3 is TGTGCCAGCAGCTTAGATATGAACACTGAAGCTTTCTTT.

This clonotype appeared many times. This chain links TRBV13 with TRBJ1-5; no firm D call. This CDR3 is 12 amino acids long. Germline CDR1 is PRHDT and CDR2 is FYEKMQ (reference sequence). The V and J ends lost 0 bases and 7 bases respectively, with 4 bases between them. CDR3 residues: CASSLGDQPQHF. For the CDR3, the DNA is TGTGCCAGCAGCTTAGGGGACCAGCCCCAGCATTTT.

The gene calls are TRBV23-1 and TRBJ2-3; possible D gene TRBD2, 5 bases. TRBV23-1 is an open reading frame, and its role is uncertain. There are 15 residues in the CDR3. Trimming stripped 7 bases from V and 0 bases from J, with 14 bases between. The CDR3: CASNKRNLSTDTQYF. DNA for the CDR3: TGCGCCAGCAACAAGCGGAACCTTAGCACAGATACGCAGTATTTT.

The chain uses TRBV3-1 and TRBJ2-5, with 7 bases identical to TRBD2. V shed 4 bases, J shed 2 bases, and the junction held 7 bases outside the gene matches. The germline CDR1 and CDR2 sequences are LGHDT and YNNKEL (reference sequence). The CDR3 is 15 amino acids. CDR3 bases: TGTGCCAGCAGCCCCGCCGGGCGGGGGCAAGAGACCCAGTACTTC. It specifies CASSPAGRGQETQYF.

The chain links TRBV29-1 to TRBJ2-1, with D possibly matching TRBD2 (5 bases). This CDR3 has 12 amino acids. Germline assignment: CDR1 SQVTM and CDR2 ANQGSEA. The V end was cut by 1 base, the J end by 10 bases, with 11 bases between. The CDR3 DNA follows: TGCAGCGTTGAAGGCGGAGGTCGGGAGCAGTTCTTC. This gives the protein CSVEGGGREQFF.

This chain links TRBV6-1 with TRBJ1-2; D gene ambiguous. V lost 0 bases and J lost 4, with 3 bases in between. CDR3 length: 12 amino acids. CDR1 is MNHNS, CDR2 SASEGT, per germline. Here the CDR3 DNA reads TGTGCCAGCAGTGAAGCGAGCTATGGCTACACCTTC. Protein: CASSEASYGYTF.

This clonotype was counted ten times or more. The chain couples TRBV7-9 to TRBJ2-1; D may be TRBD1 (6 bases). Germline CDR1 reads SEHNR; CDR2 reads FQNEAQ (reference sequence). CDR3 length: 16 residues. The V gene lost 4 bases and the J gene lost 0 bases, with 13 bases spanning the gap. The CDR3 nucleotides are TGTGCCAGCAGCTGGGGGCCGGGGAGCTCCTACAATGAGCAGTTCTTC. It is translated as CASSWGPGSSYNEQFF.

This clonotype was recorded at least ten times. For the CDR3, the DNA is TGTGCCAGCAGTTTACCGTCAGGCGGCTACAATGAGCAGTTCTTC. Translated, it gives CASSLPSGGYNEQFF. The rearrangement uses TRBV28 and TRBJ2-1; D not certain. The CDR3 is 15 residues long. V lost 2 bases, J lost 3 bases, and 11 bases lay in between. The germline gives CDR1 MDHEN, CDR2 SYDVKM.

This clonotype has a count of ten or more. The V call is TRBV7-2, the J call TRBJ2-2, with no clear D. Trimming removed 0 bases from V and 15 bases from J, with 14 bases in between. The CDR3 has 13 residues. Germline assignment: CDR1 SGHTA and CDR2 FQGNSA. CDR3 coding DNA: TGTGCCAGCAGCTTAGCTAACCGCCCCTTGGTGTTTTTT. Translated: CASSLANRPLVFF. Using reference TRBV7-2 and TRBJ2-2 for the parts outside the CDR3, the full variable domain is GAGVSQSPSNKVTEKGKDVELRCDPISGHTALYWYRQSLGQGLEFLIYFQGNSAPDKSGLPSDRFSAERTGGSVSTLTIQRTQQEDSAVYLCASSLANRPLVFFGEGSRLTVL.

In this sample, this clonotype turned up many times. The chain joins TRBV5-1 to TRBJ1-2; D gene unclear. The germline gives CDR1 SGHRS, CDR2 YFSETQ. V lost 0 bases and J lost 5, with 5 bases in between. The CDR3 spans 12 residues. CDR3 in DNA: TGCGCCAGCAGCTTGGGGCAGTATGGCTACACCTTC. Protein sequence: CASSLGQYGYTF.

In this sample, this clonotype turned up a few times. This chain links TRBV29-1 with TRBJ2-3; TRBD2 is a possible D gene (6 bases). Trimming took 7 bases from V and 2 from J, leaving 13 bases between them. CDR3 length: 13 amino acids. Per germline, CDR1 SQVTM and CDR2 ANQGSEA. The chain's CDR3 is CSGGDRVTDTQYF. The CDR3, as DNA: TGCAGCGGCGGGGACCGCGTCACAGATACGCAGTATTTT.

The chain employs TRBV7-2 and TRBJ1-5; weak D call: TRBD1 (5 bases). The germline CDR1 and CDR2 sequences are SGHTA and FQGNSA. The germline V and J ends were trimmed by 2 bases and 2 bases, with 13 bases remaining between them. The CDR3 runs 16 residues. The CDR3 here is CASSLSRGEGNQPQHF. For the CDR3, the DNA is TGTGCCAGCAGCTTAAGTAGGGGAGAGGGCAATCAGCCCCAGCATTTT.

The genes are TRBV9 and TRBJ1-5, with D possibly matching TRBD1 (5 bases). This CDR3 is 15 amino acids long. The germline V gene encodes CDR1 SGDLS and CDR2 YYNGEE. V lost 3 bases and J 3 bases, leaving 13 bases between the germline ends. The CDR3 is CASSAQGLSNQPQHF. CDR3 coding DNA: TGTGCCAGCAGCGCGCAGGGTCTCTCCAATCAGCCCCAGCATTTT.

This clonotype was detected many times. The chain uses TRBV4-3 and TRBJ1-2; 9 bases line up with TRBD1. In germline, CDR1 is LGHNA, CDR2 YSLEER. The CDR3 loop spans 16 amino acids. V was pared by 1 base and J by 4 bases, with 7 bases of the junction left unmatched. CDR3 coding DNA: TGCGCCAGCAGCCAAGTAACGGGGGACAGGGTCTATGGCTACACCTTC. Translated: CASSQVTGDRVYGYTF.

The chain couples TRBV29-1 to TRBJ1-4, with TRBD1 matching 8 bases. With 4 bases clipped from V and 1 base from J, the junction kept 2 bases outside the gene matches. Germline CDR1 SQVTM, CDR2 ANQGSEA. CDR3 length: 14 residues. The chain's CDR3 is CSVVQGGTNEKLFF. The CDR3 DNA reads TGCAGCGTTGTACAGGGGGGAACTAATGAAAAACTGTTTTTT.

The chain recombines TRBV4-2 with TRBJ2-5; D may match TRBD1 or TRBD2 (6 bases each). Germline V CDR1 and CDR2: LGHNA, YNFKEQ. Deletions cut 0 bases from V and 5 bases from J, with 19 bases between. This CDR3 has 17 residues. The CDR3 bases are TGTGCCAGCAGCCAAGAGGAAGGGGGGACCCGCGGGGAGACCCAGTACTTC. Its protein product is CASSQEEGGTRGETQYF.

This clonotype appeared many times. The V call is TRBV9, the J call TRBJ2-7; either TRBD1 or TRBD2 may supply D (5 bases each). Between the trimmed V and J ends, which lost 0 bases and 6 bases, there was a span of 13 bases. CDR1 SGDLS and CDR2 YYNGEE come from the germline V gene. The CDR3 is made up of 14 amino acids. Here the CDR3 DNA reads TGTGCCAGCAGCGTAGTACAAGCCGGGGCCGAGCAGTACTTC. It translates to CASSVVQAGAEQYF.

This clonotype was recorded a few times. The V and J genes are TRBV28 and TRBJ2-2, with 8 bases fitting TRBD2. V was clipped by 6 bases and J by 0 bases; unmatched bases: 6. Germline V gene lookup returns CDR1 MDHEN and CDR2 SYDVKM. The CDR3 contains 16 residues. CDR3 loop: CASRGAGATNTGELFF. CDR3 in DNA: TGTGCCAGCAGAGGAGCGGGAGCAACGAACACCGGGGAGCTGTTTTTT. Together with reference TRBV28 and TRBJ2-2, the CDR3 gives the full variable domain: DVKVTQSSRYLVKRTGEKVFLECVQDMDHENMFWYRQDPGLGLRLIYFSYDVKMKEKGDIPEGYSVSREKKERFSLILESASTNQTSMYLCASRGAGATNTGELFFGEGSRLTVL.

The chain couples TRBV7-9 to TRBJ2-7; TRBD1 matches at 7 bases. The junction had 4 bases not matched to a gene; V was cut back by 2 bases and J by 0 bases. Germline loops: CDR1 SEHNR, CDR2 FQNEAQ (reference sequence). The CDR3 is made up of 15 amino acids. CDR3 sequence: CASSLRDSSSYEQYF. The CDR3 DNA reads TGTGCCAGCAGCTTAAGGGACAGCAGCTCCTACGAGCAGTACTTC. The full variable domain, completed using reference TRBV7-9 and TRBJ2-7, is DTGVSQNPRHKITKRGQNVTFRCDPISEHNRLYWYRQTLGQGPEFLTYFQNEAQLEKSRLLSDRFSAERPKGSFSTLEIQRTEQGDSAMYLCASSLRDSSSYEQYFGPGTRLTVT.

The V and J genes are TRBV5-1 and TRBJ2-5; 7 positions match TRBD1. Germline CDR1 reads SGHRS; CDR2 reads YFSETQ. With V trimmed by 0 bases and J by 4 bases, 6 bases remained unmatched. The length of the CDR3 is 15 residues. The CDR3 sequence: CASSLAGQPRETQYF. The CDR3 DNA follows: TGCGCCAGCAGCTTGGCGGGACAGCCTAGAGAGACCCAGTACTTC.

This clonotype has at least ten counts. V gene TRBV2 combines with J gene TRBJ1-1, with 7 bases fitting TRBD1. Germline V gives CDR1 SNHLY, CDR2 FYNNEI. The trim removed 4 bases at V and 7 bases at J, leaving 12 bases unmatched. The CDR3 is 15 residues long. Here the CDR3 DNA reads TGTGCCAGCAGTGCTAACAGGGGACGTGGTGGTGAAGCTTTCTTT. Translation gives CASSANRGRGGEAFF. The full variable domain, its missing parts supplied by reference TRBV2 and TRBJ1-1, is EPEVTQTPSHQVTQMGQEVILRCVPISNHLYFYWYRQILGQKVEFLVSFYNNEISEKSEIFDDQFSVERPDGSNFTLKIRSTKLEDSAMYFCASSANRGRGGEAFFGQGTRLTVV.

This clonotype has a count of ten or more. The chain has TRBV7-2 and TRBJ2-7; no definite D call. V shed 3 bases and J shed 7 bases, with 10 bases lying between them. The CDR3 loop spans 12 amino acids. CDR1 and CDR2 (germline): SGHTA, FQGNSA. CDR3: CASSFPNREQYF. The CDR3 DNA is TGTGCCAGCAGCTTCCCAAATAGAGAGCAGTACTTC. Full variable domain (outside the CDR3, taken from reference TRBV7-2 and TRBJ2-7): GAGVSQSPSNKVTEKGKDVELRCDPISGHTALYWYRQSLGQGLEFLIYFQGNSAPDKSGLPSDRFSAERTGGSVSTLTIQRTQQEDSAVYLCASSFPNREQYFGPGTRLTVT.

This clonotype has a count of ten or more. The V gene is TRBV10-3, the J gene TRBJ2-3; D is undetermined. Trimming removed 3 bases from V and 2 bases from J, with 9 bases in between. Germline V gene lookup returns CDR1 ENHRY and CDR2 SYGVKD. CDR3 length: 14 residues. The CDR3 loop is CAISDSRDTDTQYF. Here the CDR3 DNA reads TGTGCCATCAGTGATTCGAGAGACACAGATACGCAGTATTTT.

This clonotype has only a few counts. This chain links TRBV20-1 with TRBJ2-1; 7 positions agree with TRBD2. V lost 3 bases to trimming and J lost 6 bases; unmatched junction nucleotides: 11. The CDR3 has 15 residues. Looked up from germline, CDR1 is DFQATT and CDR2 is SNEGSKA (reference sequence). The CDR3 DNA sequence: TGCAGTGCTAGGATGTGGACTAGTGTTTCCAATGAGCAGTTCTTC. It encodes CSARMWTSVSNEQFF.

This clonotype appeared many times. The chain combines TRBV25-1 with TRBJ1-5, with TRBD1 as a possible D gene (6 bases). The CDR3 has 15 amino acids. Germline V gives CDR1 MGHDK, CDR2 SYGVNS. V lost 4 bases and J 3 bases, leaving 13 bases between the germline ends. The CDR3 is CASSASGANNQPQHF. In DNA form, the CDR3 reads TGTGCCAGCAGTGCATCAGGGGCCAACAATCAGCCCCAGCATTTT.

There are many counts of this clonotype. J is TRBJ2-2 and V is TRBV12-3 or TRBV12-4; D remains unclear. The CDR3 totals 14 residues. Trimming pared 7 bases from V and 1 base from J, leaving 10 bases between. In DNA, the CDR3 is TGTGCCAGCATTCCGACGAGGAACACCGGGGAGCTGTTTTTT. This encodes CASIPTRNTGELFF.

This clonotype was picked up a small number of times. CDR3 protein: CSADMDSGVQETQYF. DNA for the CDR3: TGCAGTGCCGACATGGATAGCGGGGTTCAAGAGACCCAGTACTTC. This chain joins TRBV20-1 and TRBJ2-5; TRBD2 matches at 8 bases. The germline CDR1 and CDR2 sequences are DFQATT and SNEGSKA (reference sequence). V lost 6 bases to trimming and J lost 2 bases; unmatched junction nucleotides: 11. The CDR3 loop spans 15 amino acids.

This clonotype was observed at least ten times. The chain recombines TRBV9 with TRBJ2-3; D remains unclear. CDR3 length equals 12 residues. Deletions cut 0 bases from V and 3 bases from J, with 2 bases between. Germline V gene lookup returns CDR1 SGDLS and CDR2 YYNGEE. CDR3 amino acids: CASSVVTDTQYF. The CDR3 DNA is TGTGCCAGCAGCGTAGTTACAGATACGCAGTATTTT.

This clonotype occurred many times. The genes are TRBV6-6 and TRBJ1-5; D unresolved. The CDR3 covers 14 residues. V shed 2 bases and J shed 1 base, with 6 bases lying between them. The germline CDR1 and CDR2 sequences are MNHNY and SVGAGI (reference sequence). In nucleotides, the CDR3 is TGTGCCAGCAGTTACGCTGGGAGCAATCAGCCCCAGCATTTT. It specifies CASSYAGSNQPQHF.

This clonotype came up a few times. The chain combines TRBV4-2 with TRBJ1-2; possible D gene TRBD1, 6 bases. Trimming cost V 3 bases and J 6 bases, with 14 bases left between them. The CDR3 extends over 14 amino acids. Germline CDR1 is LGHNA and CDR2 is YNFKEQ. The CDR3, as DNA: TGTGCCAGCAGCCAGTCTTGGACAGCGGATGGCTACACCTTC. Encoded protein: CASSQSWTADGYTF.

The chain carries TRBV6-4 and TRBJ1-2, with 7 bases aligning to TRBD1. CDR3 length equals 14 residues. Germline lookup yields CDR1 MRHNA and CDR2 SNTAGT. Unmatched junction bases numbered 14, after V lost 9 bases and J lost 7 bases. DNA of the CDR3: TGTGCCAGTGAAGTAGGGGGCCCGAATGGTGGCTACACCTTC. Protein product: CASEVGGPNGGYTF.

This chain uses TRBV12-3 or TRBV12-4 with TRBJ1-1, with 11 positions matching TRBD1. Trimming at V came to 6 bases and at J to 4 bases, leaving 7 bases not matched to a gene. This CDR3 region has 15 residues. This CDR3 reads CASSLSGTGGTEAFF. The CDR3 DNA is TGTGCCAGCAGCTTAAGTGGGACAGGGGGCACTGAAGCTTTCTTT.